The sequence of this T cell receptor (beta chain) was determined in a study of cytomegalovirus exposure and HLA in healthy donors. Study summary: There were about 85 million unique TCRs (from HLA-typed donors) in an early data release. Study-wide findings and caveats: Versus the approximately 700-donor mean, an Asian-associated ancestry cluster reportedly showed fewer N-insertions in a later analysis. In vitro experiments confirmed that three CMV-associated chains were specific for CMV antigens.

60 Vbeta and 13 Jbeta primers were used in PCR. The assay was immunoSEQ multiplex PCR, and TCRdb's table has in-frame clones only and misses some. The sample consists of over 150,000 clones, roughly 77% of them appearing once. Trimming removed 6 bases at V and 7 bases at J, with 22 bases between. CDR3 length equals 15 residues. The germline V gene encodes CDR1 SNHLY and CDR2 FYNNEI. On this clone: Its antigen remains unknown.

The J gene is TRBJ2-7, the V gene TRBV2; no clear D gene. The specimen was PBMCs. The receptor comes from a man aged 30 to 39 in good health and CMV-seropositive. CDR3 nucleotide sequence: TGTGCCAGCAGGGCGGCCGAGTCAGTATTGGAGGAGCAGTACTTC. Protein: CASRAAESVLEEQYF.